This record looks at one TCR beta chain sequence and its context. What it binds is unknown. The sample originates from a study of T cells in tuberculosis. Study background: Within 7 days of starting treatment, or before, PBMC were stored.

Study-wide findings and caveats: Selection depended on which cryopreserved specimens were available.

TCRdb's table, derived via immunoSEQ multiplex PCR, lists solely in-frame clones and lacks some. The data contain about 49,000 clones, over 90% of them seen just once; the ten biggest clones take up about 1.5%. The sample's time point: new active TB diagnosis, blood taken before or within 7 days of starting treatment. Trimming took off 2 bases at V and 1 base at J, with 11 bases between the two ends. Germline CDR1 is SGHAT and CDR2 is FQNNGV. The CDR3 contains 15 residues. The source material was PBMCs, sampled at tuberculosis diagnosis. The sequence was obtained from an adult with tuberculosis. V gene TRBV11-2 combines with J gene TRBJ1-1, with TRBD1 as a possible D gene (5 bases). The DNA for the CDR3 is TGTGCCAGCAGCTTACAGGGTTCGGGGAACACTGAAGCTTTCTTT. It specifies CASSLQGSGNTEAFF.